These T cell receptor beta chains were read from a single sample in a study of Tregs in tolerant kidney transplant recipients. Some clones are missing from TCRdb's copy, which holds only in-frame ones; the method was immunoSEQ multiplex PCR. Here the sample spans over 60,000 clones, about 88% being singletons. The sequencing here drew on CD4+ T cells from blood, taken before the transplant. The receptors originated from a human donor who received a combined kidney and bone marrow transplant. The CDR3 runs from the conserved cysteine through the conserved F or W. The D gene is left open where the match is weak. Only some rows state a clone size, as once, few, many or a class for expanded clones.

j_call,v_call,clone_size,d_call,cdr3_aa,cdr3_nt
TRBJ1-2,TRBV10-3,NA,NA,CATRGANYGYTF,TGTGCCACCAGGGGAGCTAACTATGGCTACACCTTC
TRBJ2-7,TRBV5-4,NA,NA,CASSLTGAHEQYF,TGTGCCAGCAGCTTGACAGGCGCACACGAGCAGTACTTC
TRBJ2-7,TRBV18,NA,NA,CASSPRAGISSYEQYF,TGTGCCAGCTCACCACGCGCGGGCATCTCCTCCTACGAGCAGTACTTC
TRBJ2-1,TRBV9,NA,TRBD2,CASSGLAGGYEQFF,TGTGCCAGCAGCGGACTAGCGGGAGGCTACGAGCAGTTCTTC
TRBJ1-3,TRBV5-8,NA,NA,CASSRGSYSGNTIYF,TGTGCCAGCAGCCGCGGGTCCTACTCTGGAAACACCATATATTTT
TRBJ2-3,TRBV6-1,few,NA,CASQLSTDTQYF,TGTGCCAGCCAACTTTCCACAGATACGCAGTATTTT
TRBJ1-1,TRBV9,NA,TRBD1,CASSRELRQGLNTEAFF,TGTGCCAGCAGCCGGGAACTCAGACAGGGTTTGAACACTGAAGCTTTCTTT
TRBJ2-7,TRBV7-2,NA,TRBD2,CASSLYPQREGWGEQYF,TGTGCCAGCAGCTTATATCCCCAGCGGGAGGGTTGGGGCGAGCAGTACTTC
TRBJ2-3,TRBV27,NA,TRBD2,CASSFGLAASTDTQYF,TGTGCCAGCAGTTTTGGGCTAGCGGCTAGCACAGATACGCAGTATTTT
TRBJ2-3,TRBV13,NA,NA,CASSYRGGGMGTDTQYF,TGTGCCAGCAGCTACCGGGGCGGAGGGATGGGCACAGATACGCAGTATTTT
TRBJ2-1,TRBV27,NA,TRBD2,CASSLSGSGSSYNEQFF,TGTGCCAGCAGTTTATCGGGTAGCGGGAGTTCCTACAATGAGCAGTTCTTC
TRBJ2-2,TRBV5-1,NA,NA,CASSVVGEVGELFF,TGCGCCAGCAGCGTCGTTGGAGAGGTCGGGGAGCTGTTTTTT
TRBJ1-5,TRBV25-1,NA,NA,CASSLTGSNQPQHF,TGTGCCAGCAGCCTCACAGGGAGTAATCAGCCCCAGCATTTT
TRBJ2-2,TRBV6-1,NA,TRBD2,CASMVAGGGTGELFF,TGTGCCAGCATGGTAGCGGGAGGGGGAACCGGGGAGCTGTTTTTT
TRBJ2-1,TRBV19,NA,NA,CASSTRLDSYNEQFF,TGTGCCAGTAGTACGAGACTGGATTCTTACAATGAGCAGTTCTTC
TRBJ2-2,TRBV2,NA,NA,CASGVGQKLTGELFF,TGTGCCAGCGGGGTAGGACAAAAACTCACCGGGGAGCTGTTTTTT
TRBJ2-7,TRBV19,NA,NA,CASSIRSGGGYEQYF,TGTGCCAGTAGTATAAGGTCAGGAGGTGGCTACGAGCAGTACTTC
TRBJ2-3,TRBV19,NA,TRBD2,CASSPGTSGIYTDTQYF,TGTGCCAGTAGTCCCGGGACTAGCGGGATATACACAGATACGCAGTATTTT
TRBJ1-4,TRBV20-1,few,NA,CSARVGEKLFF,TGCAGTGCTCGGGTTGGCGAAAAACTGTTTTTT
TRBJ2-3,TRBV2,once,TRBD2,CASCRLAGPSTDTQYF,TGTGCCAGCTGCAGACTAGCGGGTCCTAGCACAGATACGCAGTATTTT
TRBJ2-1,TRBV7-9,NA,TRBD2,CASSPQKAGAYNEQFF,TGTGCCAGCAGCCCCCAAAAAGCGGGGGCCTACAATGAGCAGTTCTTC
TRBJ2-7,TRBV28,NA,NA,CASSLRAAIPYEQYF,TGTGCCAGCAGTTTGAGGGCGGCCATTCCCTACGAGCAGTACTTC